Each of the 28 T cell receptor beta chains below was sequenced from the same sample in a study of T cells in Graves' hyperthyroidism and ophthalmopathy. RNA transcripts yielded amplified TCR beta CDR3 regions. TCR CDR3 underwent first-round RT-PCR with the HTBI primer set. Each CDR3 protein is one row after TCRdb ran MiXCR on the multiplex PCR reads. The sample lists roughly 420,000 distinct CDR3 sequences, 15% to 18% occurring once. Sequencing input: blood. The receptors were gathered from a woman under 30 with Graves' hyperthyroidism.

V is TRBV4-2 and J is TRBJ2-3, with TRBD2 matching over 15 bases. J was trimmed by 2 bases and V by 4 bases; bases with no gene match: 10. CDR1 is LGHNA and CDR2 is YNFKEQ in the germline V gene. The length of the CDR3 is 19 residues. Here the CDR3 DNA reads TGTGCCAGCAGCCCGGCCACGGGACTAGCGGGGGGCCCCACAGATACGCAGTATTTT. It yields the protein CASSPATGLAGGPTDTQYF.

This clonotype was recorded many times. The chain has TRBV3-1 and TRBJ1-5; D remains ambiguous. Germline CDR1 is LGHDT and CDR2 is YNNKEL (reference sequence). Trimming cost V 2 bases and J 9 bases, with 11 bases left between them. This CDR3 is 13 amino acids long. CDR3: CASSQSGSTPQHF. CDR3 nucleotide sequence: TGTGCCAGCAGCCAATCCGGGTCCACGCCCCAGCATTTT.

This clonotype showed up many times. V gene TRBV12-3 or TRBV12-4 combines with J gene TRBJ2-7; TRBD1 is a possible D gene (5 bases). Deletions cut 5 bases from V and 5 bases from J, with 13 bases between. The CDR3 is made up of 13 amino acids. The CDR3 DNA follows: TGTGCCAGCAGTCCACGGGCAGGGAACGAGCAGTACTTC. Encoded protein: CASSPRAGNEQYF.

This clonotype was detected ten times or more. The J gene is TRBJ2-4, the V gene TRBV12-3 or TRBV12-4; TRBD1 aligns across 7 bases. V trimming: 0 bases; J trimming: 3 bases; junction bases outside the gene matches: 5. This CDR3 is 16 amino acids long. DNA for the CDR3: TGTGCCAGCAGTTTAGCCAGGGGGATGTTCAAAAACATTCAGTACTTC. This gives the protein CASSLARGMFKNIQYF.

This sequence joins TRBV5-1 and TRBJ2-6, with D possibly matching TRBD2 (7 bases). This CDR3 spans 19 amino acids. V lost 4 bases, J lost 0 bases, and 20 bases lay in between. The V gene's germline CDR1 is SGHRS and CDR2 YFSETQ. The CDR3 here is CASSSLAGASLSGANVLTF. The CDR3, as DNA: TGCGCCAGCAGCAGCCTTGCGGGGGCTTCCCTCTCTGGGGCCAACGTCCTGACTTTC.

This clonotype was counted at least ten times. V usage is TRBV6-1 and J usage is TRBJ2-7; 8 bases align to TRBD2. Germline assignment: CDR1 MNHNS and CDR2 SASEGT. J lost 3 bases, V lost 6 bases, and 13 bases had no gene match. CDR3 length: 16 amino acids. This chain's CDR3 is CASSPSVLRGGYEQYF. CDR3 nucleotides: TGTGCCAGCAGCCCCTCTGTGCTACGGGGGGGCTACGAGCAGTACTTC.

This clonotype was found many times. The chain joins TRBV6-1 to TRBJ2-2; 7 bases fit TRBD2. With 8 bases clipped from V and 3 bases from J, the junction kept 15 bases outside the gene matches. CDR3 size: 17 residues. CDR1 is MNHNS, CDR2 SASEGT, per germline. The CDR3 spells CASEDSGRLGDTGELFF. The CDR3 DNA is TGTGCCAGCGAGGATTCCGGGAGGCTGGGAGACACCGGGGAGCTGTTTTTT.

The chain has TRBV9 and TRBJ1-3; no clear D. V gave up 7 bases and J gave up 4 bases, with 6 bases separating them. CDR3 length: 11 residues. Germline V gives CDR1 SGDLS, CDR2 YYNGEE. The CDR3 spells CASGMGNTIYF. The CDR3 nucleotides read TGTGCCAGCGGAATGGGAAACACCATATATTTT.

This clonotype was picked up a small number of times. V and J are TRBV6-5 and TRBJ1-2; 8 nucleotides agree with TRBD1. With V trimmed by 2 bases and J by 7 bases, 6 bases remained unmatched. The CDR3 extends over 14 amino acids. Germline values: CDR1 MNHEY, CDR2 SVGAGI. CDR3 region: CASSYEQGVAGYTF. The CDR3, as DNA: TGTGCCAGCAGTTACGAACAGGGGGTTGCTGGCTACACCTTC.

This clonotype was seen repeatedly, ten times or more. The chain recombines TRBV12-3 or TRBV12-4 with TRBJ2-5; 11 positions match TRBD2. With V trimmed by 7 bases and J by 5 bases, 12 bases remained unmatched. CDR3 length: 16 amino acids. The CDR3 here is CASTLLIAGGHETQYF. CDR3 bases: TGTGCCAGCACCCTTCTGATAGCGGGGGGGCATGAGACCCAGTACTTC.

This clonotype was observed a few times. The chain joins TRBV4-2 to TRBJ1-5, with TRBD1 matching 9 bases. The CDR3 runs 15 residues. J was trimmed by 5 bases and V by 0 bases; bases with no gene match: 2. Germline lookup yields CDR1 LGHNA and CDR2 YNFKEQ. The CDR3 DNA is TGTGCCAGCAGCCAAGAGGGACAGGGCGATCAGCCCCAGCATTTT. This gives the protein CASSQEGQGDQPQHF.

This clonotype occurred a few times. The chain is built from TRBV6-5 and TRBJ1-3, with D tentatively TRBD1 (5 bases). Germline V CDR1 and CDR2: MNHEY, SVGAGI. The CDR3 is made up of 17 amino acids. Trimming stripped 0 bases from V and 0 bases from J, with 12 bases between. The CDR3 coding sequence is TGTGCCAGCAGTTACTCCGTGGGGGTGAGCTCTGGAAACACCATATATTTT. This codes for CASSYSVGVSSGNTIYF.

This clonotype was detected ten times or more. In DNA, the CDR3 is TGTGCCAGCAGTGACTTCCAAGAGACCCAGTACTTC. Translation: CASSDFQETQYF. V and J are TRBV28 and TRBJ2-5, with D uncertain. This CDR3 region has 12 residues. V lost 5 bases and J lost 1, with 5 bases in between. Looked up from germline, CDR1 is MDHEN and CDR2 is SYDVKM.

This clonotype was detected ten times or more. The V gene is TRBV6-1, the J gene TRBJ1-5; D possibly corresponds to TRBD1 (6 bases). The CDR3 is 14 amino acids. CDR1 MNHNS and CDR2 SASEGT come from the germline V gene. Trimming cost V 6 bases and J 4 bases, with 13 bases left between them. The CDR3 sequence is CASSPTGRNQPQHF. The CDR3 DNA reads TGTGCCAGCAGCCCCACAGGGCGTAATCAGCCCCAGCATTTT.

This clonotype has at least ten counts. As DNA, the CDR3 is TGCAGTGCTAGAGATGAAATGGGGCGAGGCGGCTATAATTCACCCCTCCACTTT. This gives the protein CSARDEMGRGGYNSPLHF. The J gene is TRBJ1-6, the V gene TRBV20-1, with TRBD1 as a possible D gene (5 bases). V was clipped by 0 bases and J by 3 bases, with 18 bases between them. In germline, CDR1 is DFQATT, CDR2 SNEGSKA (reference sequence). CDR3 length equals 18 residues.

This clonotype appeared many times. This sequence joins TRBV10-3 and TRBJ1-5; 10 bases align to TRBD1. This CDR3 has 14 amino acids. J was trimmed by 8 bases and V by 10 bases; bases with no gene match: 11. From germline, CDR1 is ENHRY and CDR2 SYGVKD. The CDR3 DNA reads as TGTGCCACCAGGGGGGGACAGGGGATTGAGCCCCAGCATTTT. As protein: CATRGGQGIEPQHF.

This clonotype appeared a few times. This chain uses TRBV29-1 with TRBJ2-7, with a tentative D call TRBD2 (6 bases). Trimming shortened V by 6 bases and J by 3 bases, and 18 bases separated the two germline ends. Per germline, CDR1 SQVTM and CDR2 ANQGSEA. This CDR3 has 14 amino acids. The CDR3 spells CSVLIAEGFYEQYF. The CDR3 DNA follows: TGCAGCGTCCTAATAGCGGAAGGCTTCTACGAGCAGTACTTC.

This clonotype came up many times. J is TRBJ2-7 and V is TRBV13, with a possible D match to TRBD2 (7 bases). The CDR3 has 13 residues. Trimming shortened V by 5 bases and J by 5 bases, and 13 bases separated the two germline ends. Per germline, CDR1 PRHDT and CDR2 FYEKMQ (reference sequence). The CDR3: CASSEEGGHEQYF. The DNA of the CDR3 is TGTGCCAGCAGCGAAGAGGGGGGGCACGAGCAGTACTTC. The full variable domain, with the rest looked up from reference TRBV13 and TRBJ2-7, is AAGVIQSPRHLIKEKRETATLKCYPIPRHDTVYWYQQGPGQDPQFLISFYEKMQSDKGSIPDRFSAQQFSDYHSELNMSSLELGDSALYFCASSEEGGHEQYFGPGTRLTVT.

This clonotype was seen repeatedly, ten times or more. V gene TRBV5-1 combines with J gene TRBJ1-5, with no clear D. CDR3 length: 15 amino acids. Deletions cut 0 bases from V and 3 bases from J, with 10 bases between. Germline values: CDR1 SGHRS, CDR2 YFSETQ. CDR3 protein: CASSLEGAFNQPQHF. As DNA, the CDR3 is TGCGCCAGCAGCTTGGAGGGAGCCTTCAATCAGCCCCAGCATTTT.

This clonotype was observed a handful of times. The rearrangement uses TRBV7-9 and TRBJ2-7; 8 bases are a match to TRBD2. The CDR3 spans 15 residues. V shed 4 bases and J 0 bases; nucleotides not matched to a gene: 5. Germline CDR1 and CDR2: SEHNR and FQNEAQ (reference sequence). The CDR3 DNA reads TGTGCCAGCAGCTGGGGCGGGGGGATCTCCTACGAGCAGTACTTC. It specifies CASSWGGGISYEQYF.

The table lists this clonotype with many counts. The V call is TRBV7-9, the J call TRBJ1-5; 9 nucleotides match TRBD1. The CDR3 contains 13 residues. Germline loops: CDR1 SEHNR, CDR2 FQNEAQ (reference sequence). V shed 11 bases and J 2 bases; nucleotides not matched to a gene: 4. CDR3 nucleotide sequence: TGTGCCTTGGGACAGGGAGGCAATCAGCCCCAGCATTTT. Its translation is CALGQGGNQPQHF.

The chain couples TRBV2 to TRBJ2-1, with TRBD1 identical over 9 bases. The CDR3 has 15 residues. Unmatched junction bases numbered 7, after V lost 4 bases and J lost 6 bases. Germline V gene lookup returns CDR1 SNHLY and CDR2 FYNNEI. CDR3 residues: CASSGDRALFNEQFF. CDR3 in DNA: TGTGCCAGCAGTGGGGACAGGGCTTTGTTCAATGAGCAGTTCTTC. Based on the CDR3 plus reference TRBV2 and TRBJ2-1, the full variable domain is EPEVTQTPSHQVTQMGQEVILRCVPISNHLYFYWYRQILGQKVEFLVSFYNNEISEKSEIFDDQFSVERPDGSNFTLKIRSTKLEDSAMYFCASSGDRALFNEQFFGPGTRLTVL.

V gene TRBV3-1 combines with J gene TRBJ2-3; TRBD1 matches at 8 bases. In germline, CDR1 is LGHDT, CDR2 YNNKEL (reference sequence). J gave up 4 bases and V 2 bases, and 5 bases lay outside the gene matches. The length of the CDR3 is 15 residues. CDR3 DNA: TGTGCCAGCAGCCAAACCGGGACAGGCCCAGATACGCAGTATTTT. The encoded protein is CASSQTGTGPDTQYF.

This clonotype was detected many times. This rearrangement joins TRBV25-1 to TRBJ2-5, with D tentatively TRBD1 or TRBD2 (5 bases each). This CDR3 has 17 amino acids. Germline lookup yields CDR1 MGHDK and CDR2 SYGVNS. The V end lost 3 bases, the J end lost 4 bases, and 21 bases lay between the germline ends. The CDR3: CASSDPPGWDPAETQYF. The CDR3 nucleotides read TGTGCCAGCAGTGATCCCCCTGGGTGGGACCCCGCAGAGACCCAGTACTTC.

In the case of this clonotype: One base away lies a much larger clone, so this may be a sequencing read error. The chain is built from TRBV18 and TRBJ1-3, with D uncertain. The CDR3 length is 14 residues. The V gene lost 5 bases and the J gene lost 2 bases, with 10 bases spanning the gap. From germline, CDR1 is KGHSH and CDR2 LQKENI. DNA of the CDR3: TGTGCCAGCTCATCGGACGTGACTGGAAACACCATATATTTT. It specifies CASSSDVTGNTIYF.

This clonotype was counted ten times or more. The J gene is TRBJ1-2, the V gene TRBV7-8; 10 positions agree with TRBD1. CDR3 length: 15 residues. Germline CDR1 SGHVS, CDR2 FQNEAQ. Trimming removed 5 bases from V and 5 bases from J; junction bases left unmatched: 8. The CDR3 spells CASSTGTGVRYGYTF. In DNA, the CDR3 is TGTGCCAGCAGCACCGGGACAGGGGTACGGTATGGCTACACCTTC.

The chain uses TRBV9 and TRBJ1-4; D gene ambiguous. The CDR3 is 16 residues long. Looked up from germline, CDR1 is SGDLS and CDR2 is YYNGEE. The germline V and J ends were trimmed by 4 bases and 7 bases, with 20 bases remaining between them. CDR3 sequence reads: CASSRRVVGMSEKLFF. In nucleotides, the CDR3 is TGTGCCAGCAGCCGTCGCGTGGTCGGGATGAGTGAAAAACTGTTTTTT.

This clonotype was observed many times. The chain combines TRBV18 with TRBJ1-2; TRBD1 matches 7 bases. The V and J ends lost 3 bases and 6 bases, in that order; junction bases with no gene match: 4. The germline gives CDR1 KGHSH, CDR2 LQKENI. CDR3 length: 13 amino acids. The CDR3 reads CASSPRTGDGYTF. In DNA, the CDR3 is TGTGCCAGCTCACCGCGAACAGGGGATGGCTACACCTTC.